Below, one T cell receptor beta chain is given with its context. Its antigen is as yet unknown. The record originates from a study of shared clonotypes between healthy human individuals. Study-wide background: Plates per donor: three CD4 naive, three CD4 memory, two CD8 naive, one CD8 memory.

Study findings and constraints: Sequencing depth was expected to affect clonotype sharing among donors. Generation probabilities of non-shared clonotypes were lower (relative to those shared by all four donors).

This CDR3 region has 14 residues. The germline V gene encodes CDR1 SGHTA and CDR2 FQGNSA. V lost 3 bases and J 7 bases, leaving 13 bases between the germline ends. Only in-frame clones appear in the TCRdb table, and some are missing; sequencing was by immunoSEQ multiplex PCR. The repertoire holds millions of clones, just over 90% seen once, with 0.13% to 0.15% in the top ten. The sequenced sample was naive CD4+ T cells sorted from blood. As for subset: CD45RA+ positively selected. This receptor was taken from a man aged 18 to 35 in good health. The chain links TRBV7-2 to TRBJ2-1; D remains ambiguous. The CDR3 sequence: CASSLQVVVNEQFF. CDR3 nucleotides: TGTGCCAGCAGCTTGCAGGTGGTGGTAAATGAGCAGTTCTTC. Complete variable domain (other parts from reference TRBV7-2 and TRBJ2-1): GAGVSQSPSNKVTEKGKDVELRCDPISGHTALYWYRQSLGQGLEFLIYFQGNSAPDKSGLPSDRFSAERTGGSVSTLTIQRTQQEDSAVYLCASSLQVVVNEQFFGPGTRLTVL.